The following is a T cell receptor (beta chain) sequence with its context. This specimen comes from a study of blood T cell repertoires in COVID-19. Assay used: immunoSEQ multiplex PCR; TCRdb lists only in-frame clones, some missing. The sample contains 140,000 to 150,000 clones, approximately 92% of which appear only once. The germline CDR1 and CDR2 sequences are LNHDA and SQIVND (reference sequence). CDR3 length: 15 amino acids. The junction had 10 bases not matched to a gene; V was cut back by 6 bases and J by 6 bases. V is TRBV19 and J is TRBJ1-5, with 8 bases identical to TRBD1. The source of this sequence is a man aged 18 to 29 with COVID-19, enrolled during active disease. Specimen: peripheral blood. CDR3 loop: CASSQDRERGQPQHF. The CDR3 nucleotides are TGTGCCAGTAGCCAGGACAGGGAGCGAGGTCAGCCCCAGCATTTT.